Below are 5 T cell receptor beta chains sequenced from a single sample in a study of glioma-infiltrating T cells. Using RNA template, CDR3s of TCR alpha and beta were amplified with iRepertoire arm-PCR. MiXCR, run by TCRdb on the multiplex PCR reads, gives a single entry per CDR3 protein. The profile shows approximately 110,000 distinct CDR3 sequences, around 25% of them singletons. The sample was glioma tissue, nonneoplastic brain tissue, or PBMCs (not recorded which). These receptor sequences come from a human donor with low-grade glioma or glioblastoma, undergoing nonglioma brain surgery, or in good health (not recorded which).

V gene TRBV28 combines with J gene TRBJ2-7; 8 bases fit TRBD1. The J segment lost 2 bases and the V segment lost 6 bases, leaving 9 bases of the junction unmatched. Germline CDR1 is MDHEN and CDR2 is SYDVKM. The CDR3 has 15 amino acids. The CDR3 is CASRGGQGQAYEQYF. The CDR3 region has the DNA TGTGCCAGCAGAGGTGGACAGGGACAAGCCTACGAGCAGTACTTC.

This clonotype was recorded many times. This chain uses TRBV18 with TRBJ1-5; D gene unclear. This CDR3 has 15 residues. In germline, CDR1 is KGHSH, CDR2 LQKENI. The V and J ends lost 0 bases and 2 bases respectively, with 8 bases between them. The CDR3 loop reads CASSPPESGNQPQHF. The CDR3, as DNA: TGTGCCAGCTCACCACCGGAAAGTGGCAATCAGCCCCAGCATTTT. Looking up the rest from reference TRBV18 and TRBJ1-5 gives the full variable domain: NAGVMQNPRHLVRRRGQEARLRCSPMKGHSHVYWYRQLPEEGLKFMVYLQKENIIDESGMPKERFSAEFPKEGPSILRIQQVVRGDSAAYFCASSPPESGNQPQHFGDGTRLSIL.

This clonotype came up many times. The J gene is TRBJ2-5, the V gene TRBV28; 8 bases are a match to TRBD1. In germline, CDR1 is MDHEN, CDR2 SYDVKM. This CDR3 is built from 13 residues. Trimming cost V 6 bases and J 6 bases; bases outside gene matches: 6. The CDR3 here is CASRLQGVKTQYF. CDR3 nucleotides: TGTGCCAGCAGGCTACAGGGGGTAAAGACCCAGTACTTC.

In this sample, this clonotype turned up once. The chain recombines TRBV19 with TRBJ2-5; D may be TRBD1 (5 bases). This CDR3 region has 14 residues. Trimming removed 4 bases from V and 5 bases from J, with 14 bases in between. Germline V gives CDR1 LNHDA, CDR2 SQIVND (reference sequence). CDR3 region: CASSTVDSLETQYF. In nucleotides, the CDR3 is TGTGCCAGTAGTACAGTTGACAGCTTGGAGACCCAGTACTTC. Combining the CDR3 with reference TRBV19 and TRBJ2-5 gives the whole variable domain DGGITQSPKYLFRKEGQNVTLSCEQNLNHDAMYWYRQDPGQGLRLIYYSQIVNDFQKGDIAEGYSVSREKKESFPLTVTSAQKNPTAFYLCASSTVDSLETQYFGPGTRLLVL.

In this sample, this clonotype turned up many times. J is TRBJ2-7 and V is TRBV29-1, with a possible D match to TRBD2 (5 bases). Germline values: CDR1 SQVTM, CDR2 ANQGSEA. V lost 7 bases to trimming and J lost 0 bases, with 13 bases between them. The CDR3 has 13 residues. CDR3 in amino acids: CSGEDGNSYEQYF. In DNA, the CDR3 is TGCAGCGGAGAAGACGGGAACTCCTACGAGCAGTACTTC.